This is a list of T cell receptor beta chains from one sample in a study of CD8 T cells in Susac syndrome. TCRdb re-called the immunoSEQ multiplex PCR reads with MiXCR, one entry per CDR3 protein. The table includes about 190,000 distinct CDR3 sequences, around 93% detected once. The material sequenced was CD8+ T cells from PBMCs. The origin of the receptors is a human donor with Susac syndrome. Both conserved end residues are part of each CDR3. A D gene is named only where the DNA matches it firmly. Size is stated for part of the rows, as once, few or many counts, or as a class when the clone is expanded.

J: TRBJ2-7; size: -; V: TRBV28; D: -; CDR3: CASSGVDRDFYEQYF; DNA: TGTGCCAGCAGTGGCGTAGACAGGGACTTCTACGAGCAGTACTTC
J: TRBJ2-1; size: -; V: TRBV7-2; D: TRBD2; CDR3: CASSLVAGGPNEQFF; DNA: TGTGCCAGCAGCTTAGTAGCGGGAGGGCCCAATGAGCAGTTCTTC
J: TRBJ2-1; size: -; V: TRBV5-1; D: -; CDR3: CASSFAGVEQFF; DNA: TGCGCCAGCAGTTTCGCCGGGGTTGAGCAGTTCTTC
J: TRBJ1-1; size: -; V: TRBV5-6; D: -; CDR3: CASSLAAGKNEAFF; DNA: TGTGCCAGCAGCTTGGCGGCAGGAAAAAATGAAGCTTTCTTT
J: TRBJ2-5; size: -; V: TRBV9; D: TRBD1; CDR3: CASSPPGQGETQYF; DNA: TGTGCCAGCAGCCCACCGGGACAGGGAGAGACCCAGTACTTC
J: TRBJ2-1; size: -; V: TRBV6-5; D: TRBD2; CDR3: CASSYFSSGRGNEQFF; DNA: TGTGCCAGCAGTTACTTCTCTAGCGGGAGGGGCAATGAGCAGTTCTTC
J: TRBJ1-1; size: -; V: TRBV29-1; D: -; CDR3: CSVPYGPEAFF; DNA: TGCAGCGTTCCCTACGGGCCTGAAGCTTTCTTT
J: TRBJ1-1; size: -; V: TRBV4-1; D: -; CDR3: CASSQGGVDTEAFF; DNA: TGCGCCAGCAGCCAAGGAGGGGTGGACACTGAAGCTTTCTTT
J: TRBJ2-5; size: -; V: TRBV15; D: -; CDR3: CATSRDPGIQETQYF; DNA: TGTGCCACCAGCAGAGATCCAGGAATCCAAGAGACCCAGTACTTC
J: TRBJ2-5; size: -; V: TRBV12-3/TRBV12-4; D: -; CDR3: CASSGRNQETQYF; DNA: TGTGCCAGCAGTGGACGGAACCAAGAGACCCAGTACTTC
J: TRBJ1-2; size: -; V: TRBV11-2; D: -; CDR3: CASSTPRVQGYTF; DNA: TGTGCCAGCAGCACACCTAGGGTGCAAGGCTACACCTTC
J: TRBJ2-3; size: -; V: TRBV7-2; D: -; CDR3: CASSSITSTDTQYF; DNA: TGTGCCAGCAGCTCGATTACTAGCACAGATACGCAGTATTTT
J: TRBJ2-1; size: -; V: TRBV29-1; D: TRBD2; CDR3: CSVRGLAGEQFF; DNA: TGCAGCGTTCGGGGACTAGCGGGTGAGCAGTTCTTC
J: TRBJ2-5; size: -; V: TRBV11-2; D: -; CDR3: CASSLYAVQETQYF; DNA: TGTGCCAGCAGCTTGTATGCTGTCCAAGAGACCCAGTACTTC
J: TRBJ2-7; size: -; V: TRBV6-5; D: TRBD1; CDR3: CASSSLTGEDYEQYF; DNA: TGTGCCAGCAGTTCCCTGACAGGGGAAGACTACGAGCAGTACTTC
J: TRBJ1-2; size: -; V: TRBV18; D: -; CDR3: CASSPPGAIYGYTF; DNA: TGTGCCAGCTCACCACCAGGGGCCATTTATGGCTACACCTTC
J: TRBJ1-2; size: once; V: TRBV29-1; D: TRBD1; CDR3: CSVGDRVYGYTF; DNA: TGCAGCGTTGGGGACAGGGTCTATGGCTACACCTTC
J: TRBJ2-1; size: once; V: TRBV13; D: -; CDR3: CASSSPRGSNEQFF; DNA: TGTGCCAGCAGCTCCCCCCGGGGCTCGAATGAGCAGTTCTTC
J: TRBJ2-1; size: -; V: TRBV18; D: TRBD2; CDR3: CASSPSGRDEQFF; DNA: TGTGCCAGCTCACCTAGCGGGAGGGATGAGCAGTTCTTC
J: TRBJ2-4; size: -; V: TRBV3-1; D: -; CDR3: CASSDTRDTKNIQYF; DNA: TGTGCCAGCAGCGATACCAGGGATACCAAAAACATTCAGTACTTC
J: TRBJ1-2; size: -; V: TRBV4-1; D: TRBD1; CDR3: CASSREDRDNYGYTF; DNA: TGCGCCAGCAGCCGAGAGGACAGGGACAACTATGGCTACACCTTC
J: TRBJ1-2; size: once; V: TRBV3-1; D: TRBD1; CDR3: CASSQRDRVDGYTF; DNA: TGTGCCAGCAGCCAAAGAGACAGGGTCGATGGCTACACCTTC
J: TRBJ1-2; size: -; V: TRBV20-1; D: -; CDR3: CSAKQWTVTNYGYTF; DNA: TGCAGTGCTAAACAGTGGACAGTTACTAACTATGGCTACACCTTC
J: TRBJ1-4; size: -; V: TRBV5-1; D: -; CDR3: CASSLLTGNEKLFF; DNA: TGCGCCAGCAGCTTGCTTACGGGGAATGAAAAACTGTTTTTT
J: TRBJ1-6; size: -; V: TRBV7-8; D: TRBD1; CDR3: CASSPKTGWDSPLHF; DNA: TGTGCCAGCAGCCCCAAGACAGGGTGGGATTCACCCCTCCACTTT
J: TRBJ2-5; size: -; V: TRBV2; D: -; CDR3: CASRDSQETQYF; DNA: TGTGCCAGCAGGGACAGTCAAGAGACCCAGTACTTC
J: TRBJ2-1; size: -; V: TRBV28; D: TRBD1; CDR3: CASRTGVDEQFF; DNA: TGTGCCAGCAGGACAGGGGTGGATGAGCAGTTCTTC
J: TRBJ2-3; size: -; V: TRBV3-1; D: TRBD2; CDR3: CASSPSGSTDTQYF; DNA: TGTGCCAGCAGCCCTAGCGGGAGCACAGATACGCAGTATTTT
J: TRBJ1-1; size: -; V: TRBV7-2; D: -; CDR3: CASSLVGQLNTEAFF; DNA: TGTGCCAGCAGCTTAGTCGGACAGTTGAACACTGAAGCTTTCTTT
J: TRBJ2-3; size: -; V: TRBV30; D: TRBD2; CDR3: CAWSVGGGANTQYF; DNA: TGTGCCTGGAGTGTGGGCGGGGGGGCGAATACGCAGTATTTT
J: TRBJ2-3; size: -; V: TRBV20-1; D: -; CDR3: CSLKGGSGYTDTQYF; DNA: TGCAGCTTAAAGGGAGGCAGCGGGTACACAGATACGCAGTATTTT
J: TRBJ2-7; size: -; V: TRBV20-1; D: -; CDR3: CSARGRTSYEQYF; DNA: TGCAGTGCTAGGGGCAGGACGTCCTACGAGCAGTACTTC
J: TRBJ2-3; size: -; V: TRBV18; D: TRBD2; CDR3: CASSHKAGGRTDTQYF; DNA: TGTGCCAGCTCACACAAAGCGGGGGGCCGCACAGATACGCAGTATTTT
J: TRBJ2-7; size: -; V: TRBV27; D: -; CDR3: CASSLRLLQGGYEQYF; DNA: TGTGCCAGCAGTTTGCGTTTACTACAGGGAGGCTACGAGCAGTACTTC
J: TRBJ2-1; size: -; V: TRBV7-9; D: -; CDR3: CASGPRDGPRDEQFF; DNA: TGTGCCAGCGGCCCGCGGGACGGCCCGAGGGATGAGCAGTTCTTC
J: TRBJ1-5; size: once; V: TRBV10-3; D: TRBD1; CDR3: CAPRGQRNQPQHF; DNA: TGTGCCCCTCGGGGACAGCGGAATCAGCCCCAGCATTTT
J: TRBJ1-4; size: -; V: TRBV30; D: -; CDR3: CAWSAGAEEKLFF; DNA: TGTGCCTGGAGTGCAGGGGCGGAGGAAAAACTGTTTTTT
J: TRBJ1-5; size: -; V: TRBV4-2; D: -; CDR3: CASNPTGNSNQPQHF; DNA: TGTGCCAGCAACCCGACAGGTAATAGCAATCAGCCCCAGCATTTT
J: TRBJ1-5; size: once; V: TRBV14; D: -; CDR3: CASSQDLLRNQPQHF; DNA: TGTGCCAGCAGCCAAGACCTACTAAGAAATCAGCCCCAGCATTTT
J: TRBJ2-5; size: -; V: TRBV12-3/TRBV12-4; D: TRBD1; CDR3: CASSHGTGETQYF; DNA: TGTGCCAGCAGCCATGGGACAGGGGAAACCCAGTACTTC
J: TRBJ2-5; size: -; V: TRBV5-6; D: TRBD1; CDR3: CASSPGGAKTQYF; DNA: TGTGCCAGCAGCCCAGGGGGCGCGAAGACCCAGTACTTC
J: TRBJ2-1; size: -; V: TRBV6-4; D: -; CDR3: CASSADSSSYNEQFF; DNA: TGTGCCAGCAGTGCTGACAGTAGCTCCTACAATGAGCAGTTCTTC